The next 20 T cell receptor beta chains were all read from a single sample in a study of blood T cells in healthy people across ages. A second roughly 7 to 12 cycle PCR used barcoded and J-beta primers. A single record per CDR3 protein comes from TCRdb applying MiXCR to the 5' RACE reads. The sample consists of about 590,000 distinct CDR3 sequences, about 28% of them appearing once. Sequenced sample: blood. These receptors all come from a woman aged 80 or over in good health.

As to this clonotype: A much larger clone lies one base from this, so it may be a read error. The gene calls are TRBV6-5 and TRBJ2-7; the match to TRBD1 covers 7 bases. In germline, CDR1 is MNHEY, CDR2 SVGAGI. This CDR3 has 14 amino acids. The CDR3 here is CAGSHSRGTYEQYF. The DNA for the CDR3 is TGTGCCGGCAGTCATTCCAGGGGGACCTACGAGCAGTACTTC.

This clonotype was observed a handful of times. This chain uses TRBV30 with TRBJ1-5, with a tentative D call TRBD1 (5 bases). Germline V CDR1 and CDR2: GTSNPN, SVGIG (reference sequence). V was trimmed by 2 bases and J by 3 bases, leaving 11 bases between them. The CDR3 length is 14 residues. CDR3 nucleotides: TGTGCCTGGAGTCCTGACAGAGCCAATCAGCCCCAGCATTTT. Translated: CAWSPDRANQPQHF.

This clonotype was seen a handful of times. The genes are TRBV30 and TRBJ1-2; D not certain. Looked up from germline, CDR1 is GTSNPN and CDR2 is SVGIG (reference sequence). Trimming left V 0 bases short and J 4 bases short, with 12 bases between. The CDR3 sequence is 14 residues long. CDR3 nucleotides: TGTGCCTGGAGTGTACCAGGTAAACTCTATGGCTACACCTTC. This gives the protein CAWSVPGKLYGYTF.

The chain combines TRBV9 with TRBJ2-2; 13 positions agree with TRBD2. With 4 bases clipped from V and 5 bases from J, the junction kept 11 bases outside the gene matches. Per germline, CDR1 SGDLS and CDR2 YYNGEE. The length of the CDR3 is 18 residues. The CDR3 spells CASSPTSGGSRGTGELFF. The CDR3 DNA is TGTGCCAGCAGCCCGACTAGCGGGGGGTCCAGGGGGACCGGGGAGCTGTTTTTT.

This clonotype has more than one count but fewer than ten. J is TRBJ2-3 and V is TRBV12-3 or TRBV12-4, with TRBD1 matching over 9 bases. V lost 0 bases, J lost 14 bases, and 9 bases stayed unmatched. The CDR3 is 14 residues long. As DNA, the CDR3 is TGTGCCAGCAGTTTAGCCAACAGGGGGCGGGGGCGGTATTTT. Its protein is CASSLANRGRGRYF.

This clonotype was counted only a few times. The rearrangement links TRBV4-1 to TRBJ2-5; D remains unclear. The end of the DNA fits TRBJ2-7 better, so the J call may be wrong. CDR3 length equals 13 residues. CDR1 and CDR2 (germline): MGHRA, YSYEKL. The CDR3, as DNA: TGCGCCAGCAGCCAAGTACTTTTCTACGAGCAGTACTTC. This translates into CASSQVLFYEQYF.

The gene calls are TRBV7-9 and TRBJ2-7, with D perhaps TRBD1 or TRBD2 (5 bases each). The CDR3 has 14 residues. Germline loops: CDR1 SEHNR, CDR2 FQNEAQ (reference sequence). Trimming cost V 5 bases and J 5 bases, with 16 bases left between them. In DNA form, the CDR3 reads TGTGCCAGCAGCCCCAGCCGGGACGCCCACGAGCAGTACTTC. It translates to CASSPSRDAHEQYF.

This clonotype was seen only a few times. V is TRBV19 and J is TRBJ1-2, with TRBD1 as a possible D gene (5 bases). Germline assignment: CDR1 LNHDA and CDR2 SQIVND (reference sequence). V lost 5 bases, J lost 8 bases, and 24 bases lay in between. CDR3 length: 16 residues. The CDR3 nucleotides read TGTGCCAGTAGTTCGTTTGTTCAGGCCTCGGGGGGAGGCTACACCTTC. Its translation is CASSSFVQASGGGYTF.

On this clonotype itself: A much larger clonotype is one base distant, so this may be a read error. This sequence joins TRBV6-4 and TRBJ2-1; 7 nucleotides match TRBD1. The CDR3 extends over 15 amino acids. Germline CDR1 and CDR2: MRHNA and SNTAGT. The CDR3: CVSSDSTGREREQFF. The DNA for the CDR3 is TGTGTCAGCAGTGACTCGACAGGGAGAGAGAGAGAGCAGTTCTTC.

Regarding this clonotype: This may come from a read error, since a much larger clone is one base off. CDR3 loop: CASSYSKSSYEQFF. The CDR3 DNA is TGTGCCAGCAGTTACTCGAAATCCAGCTACGAGCAGTTCTTC. The V gene is TRBV6-5, the J gene TRBJ2-7; no firm D call. The assigned J gene may be wrong: the sequence end matches TRBJ2-1 better. Germline V gives CDR1 MNHEY, CDR2 SVGAGI. The CDR3 loop spans 14 amino acids.

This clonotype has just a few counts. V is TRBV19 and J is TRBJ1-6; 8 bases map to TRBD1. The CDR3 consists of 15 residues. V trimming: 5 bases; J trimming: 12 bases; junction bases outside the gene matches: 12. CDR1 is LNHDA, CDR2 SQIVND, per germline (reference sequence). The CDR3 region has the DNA TGTGCCAGTAGTGAATTTGGACAGGGAAGGGGACCCCTCCACTTT. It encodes CASSEFGQGRGPLHF.

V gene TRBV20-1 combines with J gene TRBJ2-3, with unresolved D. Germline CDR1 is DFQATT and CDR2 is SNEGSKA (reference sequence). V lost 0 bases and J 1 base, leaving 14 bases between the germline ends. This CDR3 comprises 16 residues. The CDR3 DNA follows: TGCAGTGCTAGAGATTTTTCTAGTTTGCGCACAGATACGCAGTATTTT. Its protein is CSARDFSSLRTDTQYF.

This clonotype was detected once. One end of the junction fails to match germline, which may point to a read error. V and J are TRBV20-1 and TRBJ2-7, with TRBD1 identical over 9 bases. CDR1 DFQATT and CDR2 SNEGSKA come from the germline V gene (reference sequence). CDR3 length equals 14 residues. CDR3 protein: CNARAGTGRYEQYF. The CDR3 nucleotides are TGCAATGCTAGGGCCGGGACAGGGAGATACGAGCAGTACTTC.

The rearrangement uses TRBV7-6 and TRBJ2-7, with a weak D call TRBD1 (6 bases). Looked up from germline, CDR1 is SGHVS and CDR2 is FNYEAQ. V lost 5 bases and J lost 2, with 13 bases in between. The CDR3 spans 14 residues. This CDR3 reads CASSLTGYAYEQYF. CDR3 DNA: TGTGCCAGCAGCCTTACAGGGTATGCCTACGAGCAGTACTTC.

This CDR3 is CASSESNRGPYNEQYF. DNA for the CDR3: TGTGCCAGCAGTGAATCGAACAGGGGGCCGTACAATGAGCAGTACTTC. The gene calls are TRBV25-1 and TRBJ2-7, with 9 bases fitting TRBD1. Unmatched junction bases numbered 11, after V lost 1 base and J lost 7 bases. The CDR3 is 16 residues long. Germline-derived CDR1 and CDR2 are MGHDK and SYGVNS.

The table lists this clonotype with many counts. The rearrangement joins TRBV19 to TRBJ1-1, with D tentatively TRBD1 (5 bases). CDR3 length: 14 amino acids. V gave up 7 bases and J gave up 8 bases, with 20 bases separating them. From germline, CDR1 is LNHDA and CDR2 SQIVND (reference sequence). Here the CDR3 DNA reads TGTGCCAGTATGGGGCAGGGAGCGTGGGTCGAAGCTTTCTTT. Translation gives CASMGQGAWVEAFF. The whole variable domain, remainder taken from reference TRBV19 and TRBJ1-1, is DGGITQSPKYLFRKEGQNVTLSCEQNLNHDAMYWYRQDPGQGLRLIYYSQIVNDFQKGDIAEGYSVSREKKESFPLTVTSAQKNPTAFYLCASMGQGAWVEAFFGQGTRLTVV.

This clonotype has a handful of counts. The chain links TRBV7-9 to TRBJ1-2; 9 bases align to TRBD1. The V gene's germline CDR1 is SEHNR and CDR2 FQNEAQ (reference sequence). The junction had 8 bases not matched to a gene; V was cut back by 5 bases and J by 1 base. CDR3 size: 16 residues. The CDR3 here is CASSTRQGGNNYGYTF. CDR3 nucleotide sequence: TGTGCCAGCAGCACACGACAGGGGGGAAATAACTATGGCTACACCTTC. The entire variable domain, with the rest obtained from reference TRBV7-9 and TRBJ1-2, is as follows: DTGVSQNPRHKITKRGQNVTFRCDPISEHNRLYWYRQTLGQGPEFLTYFQNEAQLEKSRLLSDRFSAERPKGSFSTLEIQRTEQGDSAMYLCASSTRQGGNNYGYTFGSGTRLTVV.

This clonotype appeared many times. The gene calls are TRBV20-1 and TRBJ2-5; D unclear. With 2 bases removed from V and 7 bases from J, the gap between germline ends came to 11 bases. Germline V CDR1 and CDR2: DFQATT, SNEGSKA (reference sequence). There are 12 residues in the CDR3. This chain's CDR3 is CSARSSAGTQYF. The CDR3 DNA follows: TGCAGTGCTAGAAGCTCGGCTGGGACCCAGTACTTC.

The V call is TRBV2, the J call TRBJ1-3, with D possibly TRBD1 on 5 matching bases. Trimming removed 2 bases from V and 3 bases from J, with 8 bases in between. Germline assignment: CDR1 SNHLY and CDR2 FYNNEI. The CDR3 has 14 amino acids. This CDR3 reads CASSERDRGNTIYF. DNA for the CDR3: TGTGCCAGCAGTGAAAGGGACCGTGGAAACACCATATATTTT.

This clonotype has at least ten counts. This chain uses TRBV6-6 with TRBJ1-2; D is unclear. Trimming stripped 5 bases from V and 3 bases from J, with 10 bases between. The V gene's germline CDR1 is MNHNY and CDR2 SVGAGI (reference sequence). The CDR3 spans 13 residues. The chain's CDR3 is CASSPDGDYGYTF. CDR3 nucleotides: TGTGCCAGCAGTCCTGACGGGGACTATGGCTACACCTTC.